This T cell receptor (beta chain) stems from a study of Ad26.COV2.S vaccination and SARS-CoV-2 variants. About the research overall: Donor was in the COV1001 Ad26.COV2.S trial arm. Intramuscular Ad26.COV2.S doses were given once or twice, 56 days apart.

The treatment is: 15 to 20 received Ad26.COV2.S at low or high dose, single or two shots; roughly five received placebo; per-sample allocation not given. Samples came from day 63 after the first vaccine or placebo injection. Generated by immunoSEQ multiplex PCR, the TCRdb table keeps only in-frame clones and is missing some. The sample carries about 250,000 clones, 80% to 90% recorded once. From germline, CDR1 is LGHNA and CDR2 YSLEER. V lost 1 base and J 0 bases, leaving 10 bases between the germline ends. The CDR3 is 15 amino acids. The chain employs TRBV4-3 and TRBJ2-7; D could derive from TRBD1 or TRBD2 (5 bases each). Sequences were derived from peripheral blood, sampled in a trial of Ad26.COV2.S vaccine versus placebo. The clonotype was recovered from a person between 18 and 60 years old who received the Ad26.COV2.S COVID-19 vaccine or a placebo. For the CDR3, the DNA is TGCGCCAGCAGCCAAGTGAGGGGAAACTCCTACGAGCAGTACTTC. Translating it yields CASSQVRGNSYEQYF.